Following are 14 T cell receptor beta chains from one sample sequenced in a study of T cells after yellow fever vaccination. TCRdb fed the 5' RACE reads into MiXCR, producing one record per CDR3 protein. The sample lists around 300,000 distinct CDR3 sequences, around 4.5% seen once, with roughly a fifth in the top ten. The starting material was PBMCs, obtained 15 days after the yellow fever booster vaccination. These receptors were taken from a man younger than 30 who received the YFV17D yellow fever vaccine.

This clonotype was observed at least ten times. The V call is TRBV7-2, the J call TRBJ2-5; D gene ambiguous. The CDR3 runs to 13 residues. Per the germline V gene, CDR1 is SGHTA and CDR2 is FQGNSA. V lost 5 bases to trimming and J lost 2 bases, with 9 bases between them. CDR3 residues: CASSARPQETQYF. Here the CDR3 DNA reads TGTGCCAGCAGCGCCAGGCCTCAAGAGACCCAGTACTTC.

There are a few counts of this clonotype. The chain has TRBV7-2 and TRBJ2-1; TRBD2 aligns across 9 bases. CDR3 length: 18 residues. The J segment lost 4 bases and the V segment lost 5 bases, leaving 15 bases of the junction unmatched. Germline assignment: CDR1 SGHTA and CDR2 FQGNSA. CDR3 amino acids: CASSPSVGLRGGYNEQFF. The CDR3 DNA is TGTGCCAGCAGCCCCTCGGTGGGACTGCGGGGGGGGTACAATGAGCAGTTCTTC.

The chain has TRBV27 and TRBJ1-5, with a weak D call TRBD1 (5 bases). Germline CDR1 is MNHEY and CDR2 is SMNVEV (reference sequence). CDR3 length equals 16 residues. Trimming removed 5 bases from V and 3 bases from J, with 17 bases in between. The CDR3 DNA follows: TGTGCCAGCAGTAAAGGCGGTTGGGGCCACAATCAGCCCCAGCATTTT. This translates into CASSKGGWGHNQPQHF.

This clonotype was detected a few times. In nucleotides, the CDR3 is TGTGCCAGCAGCCCTCGAGGGGGAACTGCCTACGAGCAGTACTTC. It codes for CASSPRGGTAYEQYF. This sequence joins TRBV7-3 and TRBJ2-7, with D tentatively TRBD1 (6 bases). CDR3 length equals 15 residues. The V end lost 5 bases, the J end lost 2 bases, and 16 bases lay between the germline ends. Germline V gene sequence: CDR1 SGHTA, CDR2 FQGTGA. Together with reference TRBV7-3 and TRBJ2-7, the CDR3 gives the full variable domain: GAGVSQTPSNKVTEKGKYVELRCDPISGHTALYWYRQSLGQGPEFLIYFQGTGAADDSGLPNDRFFAVRPEGSVSTLKIQRTERGDSAVYLCASSPRGGTAYEQYFGPGTRLTVT.

This chain connects TRBV19 to TRBJ1-2, with D possibly matching TRBD1 (5 bases). Germline CDR1 is LNHDA and CDR2 is SQIVND (reference sequence). V was shortened by 2 bases and J by 7 bases, with 11 bases between the two germline ends. CDR3 length: 13 residues. The CDR3 loop reads CASSIIQGAGYTF. In DNA form, the CDR3 reads TGTGCCAGTAGTATAATCCAGGGCGCTGGCTACACCTTC.

There are many counts of this clonotype. The chain combines TRBV5-1 with TRBJ2-1; 7 bases agree with TRBD2. The V and J ends lost 0 bases and 0 bases, in that order; junction bases with no gene match: 6. CDR3 length: 17 amino acids. CDR1 SGHRS and CDR2 YFSETQ come from the germline V gene. The CDR3 sequence: CASSLVGGRSSYNEQFF. Written as DNA, the CDR3 is TGCGCCAGCAGCTTGGTGGGAGGGAGAAGCTCCTACAATGAGCAGTTCTTC.

For the CDR3, the DNA is TGTGCCAGCAGCCGAGGGGTGAGGGGAGTAGATACGCAGTATTTT. Amino acid sequence: CASSRGVRGVDTQYF. V and J are TRBV7-2 and TRBJ2-3, with D perhaps being TRBD1 or TRBD2 (5 bases each). The CDR3 consists of 15 residues. Germline V CDR1 and CDR2: SGHTA, FQGNSA. V was pared by 5 bases and J by 5 bases, with 17 bases between.

The chain uses TRBV7-2 and TRBJ2-5, with 8 bases aligning to TRBD2. The CDR3 totals 14 residues. Germline-derived CDR1 and CDR2 are SGHTA and FQGNSA. The V gene end was trimmed by 5 bases and the J gene end by 5 bases; junction bases not matched to a gene: 7. The CDR3 DNA reads as TGTGCCAGCAGCCGGGGGGGGTCAGGGGAGACCCAGTACTTC. This codes for CASSRGGSGETQYF. Filled out from reference TRBV7-2 and TRBJ2-5, the complete variable domain reads GAGVSQSPSNKVTEKGKDVELRCDPISGHTALYWYRQSLGQGLEFLIYFQGNSAPDKSGLPSDRFSAERTGGSVSTLTIQRTQQEDSAVYLCASSRGGSGETQYFGPGTRLLVL.

This clonotype was seen only a few times. The V call is TRBV29-1, the J call TRBJ1-2; no definite D call. V lost 7 bases to trimming and J lost 0 bases, with 9 bases between them. Germline CDR1 is SQVTM and CDR2 is ANQGSEA. There are 12 residues in the CDR3. The CDR3 region is CSAETANYGYTF. As DNA, the CDR3 is TGCAGCGCTGAGACGGCTAACTATGGCTACACCTTC.

This clonotype has a count of ten or more. The rearrangement uses TRBV5-1 and TRBJ2-3; 10 nucleotides line up with TRBD1. Germline assignment: CDR1 SGHRS and CDR2 YFSETQ. This CDR3 has 14 amino acids. Losses at the gene ends were 0 bases for V and 6 bases for J; bases not matched to a gene: 1. The CDR3 protein is CASSLEGQGDTQYF. DNA for the CDR3: TGCGCCAGCAGCTTGGAGGGACAGGGGGATACGCAGTATTTT.

This clonotype was picked up many times. J is TRBJ1-1 and V is TRBV18; D is unresolved. The germline gives CDR1 KGHSH, CDR2 LQKENI. V was clipped by 3 bases and J by 0 bases, with 8 bases between them. CDR3 length: 14 residues. In DNA form, the CDR3 reads TGTGCCAGCTCACCGTCAGTTTTGAACACTGAAGCTTTCTTT. Translated, it gives CASSPSVLNTEAFF.

V usage is TRBV7-2 and J usage is TRBJ1-2, with 11 positions matching TRBD1. The CDR3 is 15 residues long. Germline values: CDR1 SGHTA, CDR2 FQGNSA. The V and J ends lost 6 bases and 3 bases, in that order; junction bases with no gene match: 6. CDR3 DNA: TGTGCCAGCAGATATCCGGGACAGGGGGACTATGGCTACACCTTC. As protein: CASRYPGQGDYGYTF. Looking up the rest from reference TRBV7-2 and TRBJ1-2 gives the full variable domain: GAGVSQSPSNKVTEKGKDVELRCDPISGHTALYWYRQSLGQGLEFLIYFQGNSAPDKSGLPSDRFSAERTGGSVSTLTIQRTQQEDSAVYLCASRYPGQGDYGYTFGSGTRLTVV.

In this sample, this clonotype turned up a few times. This chain connects TRBV7-2 to TRBJ1-6; 7 bases are a match to TRBD1. Per germline, CDR1 SGHTA and CDR2 FQGNSA. With 3 bases clipped from V and 7 bases from J, the junction kept 3 bases outside the gene matches. CDR3 length: 14 residues. DNA for the CDR3: TGTGCCAGCAGCTTTAGGGACAGAAATTCACCCCTCCACTTT. Translation: CASSFRDRNSPLHF. The full variable domain, completed using reference TRBV7-2 and TRBJ1-6, is GAGVSQSPSNKVTEKGKDVELRCDPISGHTALYWYRQSLGQGLEFLIYFQGNSAPDKSGLPSDRFSAERTGGSVSTLTIQRTQQEDSAVYLCASSFRDRNSPLHFGNGTRLTVT.

This clonotype was seen ten or more times. The rearrangement joins TRBV5-1 to TRBJ2-2; D possibly corresponds to TRBD1 (6 bases). CDR3 length: 14 residues. Germline assignment: CDR1 SGHRS and CDR2 YFSETQ. The germline V and J ends were trimmed by 4 bases and 4 bases, with 11 bases remaining between them. The CDR3 nucleotides are TGCGCCAGCAGCACCGGACAGACCACCGGGGAGCTGTTTTTT. Translated, it gives CASSTGQTTGELFF.